The clone carrying this T cell receptor (beta chain) was observed once. This sample is drawn from a study of blood T cell repertoires in COVID-19. In germline, CDR1 is MRHNA, CDR2 SNTAGT. CDR3 length: 15 residues. The ends lost 6 bases at V and 12 bases at J; junction bases unmatched: 20. The assay was immunoSEQ multiplex PCR, and TCRdb's table has in-frame clones only and misses some. The sample has about 110,000 clones; roughly 88% are singletons. The chain is built from TRBV6-4 and TRBJ2-7; 7 nucleotides match TRBD1. This clonotype originated in an elderly woman with active or convalescent COVID-19. The material sequenced was peripheral blood. DNA for the CDR3: TGTGCCAGCAGAGAGAACGGGACAGCTCCTACACAGTGGTACTTC. Protein sequence: CASRENGTAPTQWYF.